This is a list of T cell receptor beta chains from one sample in a study of T cells after yellow fever vaccination. TCRdb itself ran the 5' RACE reads through MiXCR, one entry per CDR3 protein. The sample lists roughly 330,000 distinct CDR3 sequences, about 6.6% seen once, with roughly a sixth in the top ten. The specimen comprised PBMCs, sampled 45 days after the first yellow fever vaccination. Receptors were obtained from a man younger than 30 who received the YFV17D yellow fever vaccine. CDR3s include the opening cysteine and the closing phenylalanine or tryptophan. A D gene is named only where the DNA matches it firmly. Not all rows give a size; the values are once, few, many and, for expanded clones, a class.

TRBJ1-3 | - | TRBV18 | few | CASSPPIISGNTIYF | TGTGCCAGCTCACCACCGATCATCTCTGGAAACACCATATATTTT
TRBJ1-4 | TRBD1 | TRBV19 | - | CASSKGTGGAKPEKLFF | TGTGCCAGTAGTAAAGGGACAGGGGGCGCAAAGCCCGAAAAACTGTTTTTT
TRBJ1-1 | - | TRBV18 | many | CASSPGAGPNTEAFF | TGTGCCAGCTCACCCGGGGCAGGCCCAAACACTGAAGCTTTCTTT
TRBJ1-1 | - | TRBV7-2 | many | CASSLMTTEAFF | TGTGCCAGCAGCTTAATGACCACTGAAGCTTTCTTT
TRBJ2-1 | - | TRBV20-1 | many | CSARALTDNEQFF | TGCAGTGCTAGAGCCCTGACAGACAATGAGCAGTTCTTC
TRBJ2-3 | TRBD2 | TRBV12-3/TRBV12-4 | - | CASSRTSGETDTQYF | TGTGCCAGCAGCCGGACTAGCGGGGAAACAGATACGCAGTATTTT
TRBJ1-1 | - | TRBV9 | - | CASSVVDGDTEAFF | TGTGCCAGCAGCGTAGTGGACGGCGACACTGAAGCTTTCTTT
TRBJ2-3 | - | TRBV20-1 | many | CSAVLGARTDTQYF | TGCAGTGCGGTACTCGGCGCGAGGACAGATACGCAGTATTTT
TRBJ1-4 | - | TRBV12-3/TRBV12-4 | many | CASSLGMEKLFF | TGTGCCAGCAGTCTGGGGATGGAAAAACTGTTTTTT
TRBJ1-4 | - | TRBV7-6 | - | CASRAAGDEKLFF | TGTGCCAGCAGGGCCGCAGGAGATGAAAAACTGTTTTTT
TRBJ2-5 | - | TRBV14 | - | CASSHFRRPTETQYF | TGTGCCAGCAGCCATTTCCGCAGACCTACGGAGACCCAGTACTTC
TRBJ1-1 | TRBD1 | TRBV18 | few | CASSQTGTVQAFF | TGTGCCAGCTCACAGACCGGGACAGTACAAGCTTTCTTT
TRBJ2-6 | - | TRBV27 | few | CASSLVGAGANVLTF | TGTGCCAGCAGTCTCGTTGGGGCCGGGGCCAACGTCCTGACTTTC
TRBJ2-7 | - | TRBV4-1 | few | CASSQEELAPYEQYF | TGCGCCAGCAGCCAAGAGGAGCTGGCCCCCTACGAGCAGTACTTC
TRBJ1-5 | TRBD1 | TRBV28 | many | CASSTGTGNQPQHF | TGTGCCAGCAGTACCGGGACAGGCAATCAGCCCCAGCATTTT
TRBJ1-2 | - | TRBV12-3/TRBV12-4 | few | CASSSDSFYGYTF | TGTGCCAGCAGTTCTGACAGCTTCTATGGCTACACCTTC
TRBJ2-2 | TRBD1 | TRBV4-3 | many | CASSQRQGTNTGELFF | TGCGCCAGCAGCCAGAGACAGGGGACGAACACCGGGGAGCTGTTTTTT
TRBJ1-1 | - | TRBV5-1 | - | CASSLDSWTTEAFF | TGCGCCAGCAGCTTGGACAGCTGGACCACTGAAGCTTTCTTT
TRBJ2-7 | - | TRBV9 | few | CASSVKKGGRGGYEQYF | TGTGCCAGCAGCGTAAAAAAGGGAGGCAGGGGAGGCTACGAGCAGTACTTC
TRBJ2-7 | TRBD1 | TRBV5-6 | - | CASSFRQGVTYEQYF | TGTGCCAGCAGCTTTAGACAGGGGGTAACCTACGAGCAGTACTTC
TRBJ2-1 | - | TRBV12-3/TRBV12-4 | few | CASSKGASYNEQFF | TGTGCCAGCAGCAAAGGAGCGTCCTACAATGAGCAGTTCTTC
TRBJ1-2 | - | TRBV6-5 | - | CASTTGTIGGYTF | TGTGCCAGCACAACAGGGACCATTGGAGGCTACACCTTC
TRBJ1-1 | - | TRBV13 | - | CASSLEGAGTEAFF | TGTGCCAGCAGCTTAGAAGGCGCCGGCACTGAAGCTTTCTTT
TRBJ2-3 | - | TRBV28 | many | CASSLIARARGDTQYF | TGTGCCAGCAGTTTAATAGCCCGAGCTAGGGGTGATACGCAGTATTTT
TRBJ2-3 | - | TRBV20-1 | few | CSARSGTETDTQYF | TGCAGTGCTAGGTCCGGGACTGAAACAGATACGCAGTATTTT
TRBJ2-2 | - | TRBV7-2 | few | CASSLARQAGELFF | TGTGCCAGCAGCTTAGCCCGACAGGCCGGGGAGCTGTTTTTT
TRBJ1-1 | TRBD1 | TRBV29-1 | - | CSVMRDSGETEAFF | TGCAGCGTTATGAGGGACAGTGGGGAGACTGAAGCTTTCTTT
TRBJ2-3 | - | TRBV6-5 | - | CASSYLKQGIPQYF | TGTGCCAGCAGTTACTTGAAACAGGGAATTCCGCAGTATTTT
TRBJ2-2 | - | TRBV5-5 | - | CASSLLTVNTGELFF | TGTGCCAGCAGCTTGTTGACAGTGAACACCGGGGAGCTGTTTTTT
TRBJ2-1 | TRBD2 | TRBV7-9 | many | CASRLVRGGNNEQFF | TGTGCCAGCAGGCTCGTCCGCGGGGGAAACAATGAGCAGTTCTTC
TRBJ2-3 | TRBD2 | TRBV7-8 | - | CASSSIAGSPDTQYF | TGTGCCAGCAGCTCCATAGCGGGGAGCCCAGATACGCAGTATTTT
TRBJ2-3 | - | TRBV9 | - | CASSVVGGTLTDTQYF | TGTGCCAGCAGCGTAGTTGGAGGGACCCTCACAGATACGCAGTATTTT
TRBJ2-2 | - | TRBV11-2 | many | CASSLIASRGGELFF | TGTGCCAGCAGCTTAATTGCCTCTCGGGGCGGGGAGCTGTTTTTT
TRBJ2-2 | TRBD2 | TRBV4-1 | many | CASSQDRRAGTTGELFF | TGCGCCAGCAGCCAAGATCGACGAGCGGGAACCACCGGGGAGCTGTTTTTT
TRBJ1-1 | - | TRBV12-5 | few | CASAFARSTEAFF | TGTGCTAGTGCCTTCGCTAGGAGCACTGAAGCTTTCTTT
TRBJ2-3 | - | TRBV6-1 | many | CASSTDGGRDTQYF | TGTGCCAGCAGTACGGACGGAGGGAGAGATACGCAGTATTTT
TRBJ1-5 | TRBD1 | TRBV15 | few | CATSSRGLGNQPQHF | TGTGCCACCAGCAGCAGGGGGCTGGGCAATCAGCCCCAGCATTTT
TRBJ2-3 | - | TRBV9 | - | CASSVVELFGLGWTTRTDTQYF | TGTGCCAGCAGCGTAGTTGAGTTGTTCGGCCTGGGGTGGACTACCCGCACAGATACGCAGTATTTT
TRBJ2-5 | - | TRBV3-1 | few | CASSRRVSETQYF | TGTGCCAGCAGCCGACGCGTTTCGGAGACCCAGTACTTC
TRBJ1-1 | TRBD1 | TRBV5-1 | - | CASIDRGRNAEAFF | TGCGCCAGCATTGACAGGGGGCGCAACGCTGAAGCTTTCTTT
TRBJ1-1 | - | TRBV5-5 | many | CASSLEGGRLNTEAFF | TGTGCCAGCAGCTTGGAGGGGGGGCGGTTGAACACTGAAGCTTTCTTT
TRBJ2-2 | TRBD2 | TRBV4-1 | many | CASSREGNTGELFF | TGCGCCAGCAGTAGGGAGGGGAACACCGGGGAGCTGTTTTTT
TRBJ1-5 | - | TRBV2 | few | CASSEQGYQPQHF | TGTGCCAGCAGTGAACAGGGTTATCAGCCCCAGCATTTT
TRBJ2-5 | TRBD2 | TRBV7-3 | few | CASSLWGGQETQYF | TGTGCCAGCAGCTTATGGGGGGGACAAGAGACCCAGTACTTC
TRBJ2-6 | - | TRBV4-3 | - | CASSQEGVSGANVLTF | TGCGCCAGCAGCCAAGAGGGGGTGTCTGGGGCCAACGTCCTGACTTTC
TRBJ2-3 | TRBD2 | TRBV15 | few | CATSRDGSGGTDTQYF | TGTGCCACCAGCAGAGATGGTAGCGGGGGCACAGATACGCAGTATTTT
TRBJ2-7 | - | TRBV2 | - | CASSESLSSYELYF | TGTGCCAGCAGCGAATCACTGAGCTCCTACGAGCTGTACTTC
TRBJ2-3 | TRBD1 | TRBV18 | - | CASSPFDRDRPDTQYF | TGTGCCAGCTCACCATTCGACAGGGACCGACCAGATACGCAGTATTTT
TRBJ2-7 | - | TRBV5-1 | few | CASREAGVGHEQYF | TGCGCCAGCAGGGAGGCCGGGGTGGGACACGAGCAGTACTTC
TRBJ2-5 | TRBD2 | TRBV6-5 | many | CASSYLGSGVETQYF | TGTGCCAGCAGTTACCTCGGTAGCGGGGTGGAGACCCAGTACTTC
TRBJ1-1 | TRBD1 | TRBV20-1 | few | CSANPGQGGTEAFF | TGCAGTGCTAACCCGGGACAGGGGGGCACTGAAGCTTTCTTT
TRBJ2-3 | - | TRBV5-6 | - | CARGPGTLGTDTQYF | TGTGCCAGGGGCCCCGGGACCCTCGGCACAGATACGCAGTATTTT
TRBJ2-3 | TRBD1 | TRBV11-1 | - | CASSKQGVGTDTQYF | TGTGCCAGCAGCAAGCAGGGGGTAGGCACAGATACGCAGTATTTT
TRBJ1-2 | - | TRBV20-1 | few | CSARRQGSNYGYTF | TGCAGTGCTAGAAGGCAGGGATCCAACTATGGCTACACCTTC
TRBJ2-1 | - | TRBV12-3/TRBV12-4 | many | CASSQLHNEQFF | TGTGCCAGCAGTCAACTACACAATGAGCAGTTCTTC